This TCR beta chain was identified in a study of identical twins. The CDR3 runs to 16 residues. Unmatched junction bases numbered 7, after V lost 4 bases and J lost 1 base. Carrying unique molecular identifiers, the cDNA also gained a universal primer site through template switching. TCRdb reanalysed the 5' RACE reads using MiXCR and keeps one entry per CDR3 protein. In the table there are 500,000 to 550,000 distinct CDR3 sequences, 20% to 25% of which are singletons. Findings and caveats of the study: Reduced insertions were recorded for abundant cord blood beta clonotypes, with no such pattern in memory repertoires. For monozygotic twins, models underestimated out-of-frame TCR alpha sharing.

Concerning this clonotype itself: Antigen: not known.

The sample also formed part of further work on yellow fever vaccine responses in identical twins.

The material sequenced was CD4+ T cells sorted from blood. The rearrangement links TRBV12-3 or TRBV12-4 to TRBJ2-1, with 7 bases that match TRBD2. This clonotype was sampled from a woman between 18 and 29 years old in good health. The DNA of the CDR3 is TGTGCCAGCAGTTCAGACGGGAGGATTTCCTACAATGAGCAGTTCTTC. Its protein product is CASSSDGRISYNEQFF.